This TCR beta chain was profiled in a study of OX40 agonist ivuxolimab in advanced cancers. Across the study: At 82.7% male, the cohort had a mean age of about 60 years, ranging from about 20 to 79. Study-wide findings and caveats: Averaged across samples, CD8+ T cells carried more expanded clones than CD4+ did. At 0.1 to 3.0 mg/kg and by week 6, CD4+ and CD8+ T cells in the blood had expanded clonally.

The method was immunoSEQ multiplex PCR; TCRdb's version includes in-frame clones alone and lacks a portion of them. Of about 59,000 clones in the sample, 75% to 95% are singletons; the top ten hold 12%. This clone has only one observation. The antigen is not known. This CDR3 is also generated by other DNA sequences in the sample. This CDR3 has 13 amino acids. The V and J ends lost 3 bases and 4 bases, in that order; junction bases with no gene match: 1. Germline assignment: CDR1 LNHNV and CDR2 YYDKDF (reference sequence). The genes are TRBV15 and TRBJ1-2; 8 bases align to TRBD1. The source of this sequence is an adult with an advanced solid tumor such as melanoma, head and neck, liver or kidney cancer. The sample in question was CD4+ or CD8+ T cells sorted from blood, obtained in a trial of the OX40 agonist ivuxolimab. The CDR3 nucleotides are TGTGCCACCAGCAGCACAGGGGGCTATGGCTACACCTTC. This codes for CATSSTGGYGYTF.